This paragraph covers one T cell receptor beta chain sequence. Its antigen is currently unknown. This sample is part of a study of cytomegalovirus exposure and HLA in healthy donors. As for the study in general: A later analysis reported the same platform for the 90 to 150 validation repertoires and the 666 first-cohort repertoires.

Libraries were prepared by immunoSEQ multiplex PCR; TCRdb keeps only in-frame clonotypes and omits some of them. The repertoire includes some 170,000 clones, roughly 83% of them detected once, and roughly 10% sits in the top ten. Overall study results and limits: The authors confirmed in vitro that a few CMV-associated chains were specific for CMV antigens. According to a later analysis, TCR clusters from the first cohort tended to co-occur in the 100 to 150 validation repertoires.

Germline V CDR1 and CDR2: SGHVS, FNYEAQ. The CDR3 covers 15 residues. With V trimmed by 6 bases and J by 6 bases, 11 bases remained unmatched. The TCR sequence derives from a man aged 30-40 years in good health and CMV-seropositive. This chain uses TRBV7-6 with TRBJ2-7; the match to TRBD1 covers 10 bases. The sample taken for sequencing was PBMCs. The CDR3 protein is CASSHGGQGNFEQYF. CDR3 bases: TGTGCCAGCAGTCACGGGGGACAGGGGAATTTCGAGCAGTACTTC.